Sequencing of this T cell receptor (beta chain) was carried out in a study of Tregs in tolerant kidney transplant recipients. Related graft donors supplied nonmyeloablative bone marrow transplants, and mixed chimerism was transient. V was pared by 4 bases and J by 5 bases, with 6 bases between. The germline gives CDR1 SGDLS, CDR2 YYNGEE. This CDR3 spans 11 amino acids. Measured with immunoSEQ multiplex PCR; TCRdb has only the in-frame clones, and not every one. The sample has about 90,000 clones; over 85% are singletons. The V gene is TRBV9, the J gene TRBJ2-5; D is ambiguous. The clonotype was recovered from a human patient who received a combined kidney and bone marrow transplant. Some T cells may be graft donor cells. Sequencing was performed on CD4+ T cells from blood (PBMCs), taken 12 months after the transplant. This CDR3 is CASSLGETQYF. The CDR3 DNA is TGTGCCAGCAGCCTCGGGGAGACCCAGTACTTC.